Sequencing of this T cell receptor beta chain was carried out in a study of siplizumab effects on memory and regulatory T cells. Study results and limitations: In unstimulated cells, naive T cells appeared more diverse than memory T cells and seemed major alloresponse contributors.

The assay was immunoSEQ multiplex PCR, and TCRdb's table has in-frame clones only and misses some. The table records approximately 120,000 clones, about 92% of them present only once. Losses at the gene ends were 6 bases for V and 7 bases for J; bases not matched to a gene: 7. This CDR3 has 14 amino acids. Per the germline V gene, CDR1 is SGHRS and CDR2 is YFSETQ. Comment on this clone: Its antigen is unidentified.

The source of this sequence is a human donor in good health. This chain connects TRBV5-1 to TRBJ1-6; TRBD1 agrees at 7 bases. The sequenced material came from Tregs sorted from blood. The CDR3 spells CASKRGQANSPLHF. The CDR3, as DNA: TGCGCCAGCAAAAGGGGGCAGGCCAATTCACCCCTCCACTTT.